The 30 T cell receptor beta chains presented below share a single source sample, sequenced in a study of blood T cell repertoires in COVID-19 (TCRdb year 2020). The library was prepared using the immunoSEQ multiplex PCR assay. TCRdb limited this immuneACCESS table to in-frame rearrangements with V and J called. A share of clones is missing; checked studies link under half to unresolved V genes, and the rest is unexplained. The sample table contains fewer than 300,000 clones; only one count was recorded for less than 85% of them. The ten largest clonotypes hold roughly 1.5% of the sample. Material for sequencing was peripheral blood. These receptors were collected from a human donor with COVID-19, enrolled during active disease. The donor label of this sample is uncertain.

This sequence joins TRBV10-1 and TRBJ1-2; 8 positions match TRBD1. The CDR3 runs to 13 residues. Germline V gives CDR1 WNHNN, CDR2 SYGVQD (reference sequence). V lost 11 bases to trimming and J lost 4 bases; unmatched junction nucleotides: 9. CDR3 loop: CAGDRRTFYGYTF. The DNA for the CDR3 is TGCGCCGGGGACAGGCGAACCTTCTATGGCTACACCTTC.

The J gene is TRBJ1-5, the V gene TRBV5-8; TRBD1 aligns across 8 bases. The CDR3 extends over 15 amino acids. CDR1 and CDR2 (germline): SGHTS, YDEGEE. V lost 0 bases to trimming and J lost 6 bases; unmatched junction nucleotides: 5. The CDR3 DNA follows: TGTGCCAGCAGCTTGGCTCGGACAGGGTTTCAGCCCCAGCATTTT. This codes for CASSLARTGFQPQHF.

This clone was observed once. The chain uses TRBV7-2 and TRBJ2-3, with D tentatively TRBD2 (6 bases). Trimming pared 4 bases from V and 2 bases from J, leaving 16 bases between. Germline V gene sequence: CDR1 SGHTA, CDR2 FQGNSA. This CDR3 region has 16 residues. CDR3 nucleotides: TGTGCCAGCAGCTCCTACCGTGGCGGGAACACAGATACGCAGTATTTT. As protein: CASSSYRGGNTDTQYF.

The chain has TRBV3-1 (or the pseudogene TRBV3-2) and TRBJ2-3; D possibly corresponds to TRBD1 (6 bases). Germline V CDR1 and CDR2: LGHDT, YNNKEL (reference sequence). CDR3 length equals 13 residues. V gave up 0 bases and J gave up 8 bases, with 9 bases separating them. This CDR3 is CASSQEGQGTQYF. The CDR3 coding sequence is TGTGCCAGCAGCCAAGAGGGACAAGGTACGCAGTATTTT.

The genes are TRBV30 and TRBJ2-2; TRBD2 agrees at 10 bases. Germline CDR1 is GTSNPN and CDR2 is SVGIG (reference sequence). The CDR3 extends over 15 amino acids. V shed 1 base, J shed 5 bases, and the junction held 4 bases outside the gene matches. CDR3 sequence: CAWSGTSGGTGELFF. The CDR3 region has the DNA TGTGCCTGGAGTGGGACTAGCGGTGGAACCGGGGAGCTGTTTTTT.

CDR3 nucleotide sequence: TGTGCCTGGAGGGGACAGGGGGATCCCGGGGAGCTGTTTTTT. Residues: CAWRGQGDPGELFF. The gene calls are TRBV30 and TRBJ2-2; 11 bases fit TRBD1. V shed 3 bases, J shed 6 bases, and the junction held 3 bases outside the gene matches. Germline assignment: CDR1 GTSNPN and CDR2 SVGIG (reference sequence). There are 14 residues in the CDR3.

The chain employs TRBV19 and TRBJ1-3, with 7 bases aligning to TRBD1. V trimming: 4 bases; J trimming: 4 bases; junction bases outside the gene matches: 7. The CDR3 has 15 residues. CDR1 and CDR2 (germline): LNHDA, SQIVND (reference sequence). The chain's CDR3 is CASSTSGTAGNTIYF. Written as DNA, the CDR3 is TGTGCCAGTAGTACCTCCGGGACAGCCGGAAACACCATATATTTT.

This chain joins TRBV10-1 and TRBJ2-1; 8 bases agree with TRBD1. The CDR3 has 14 amino acids. Germline values: CDR1 WNHNN, CDR2 SYGVQD (reference sequence). V shed 4 bases, J shed 5 bases, and the junction held 4 bases outside the gene matches. The CDR3 nucleotides are TGCGCCAGCAGTGGACAGGGGATCCACAATGAGCAGTTCTTC. Its translation is CASSGQGIHNEQFF.

The V call is TRBV28, the J call TRBJ1-4, with D maybe TRBD1 (5 bases). Trimming left V 2 bases short and J 7 bases short, with 11 bases between. The germline V gene has CDR1 MDHEN and CDR2 SYDVKM. The CDR3 has 14 amino acids. CDR3 region: CASSLIGVGEKLFF. The CDR3 DNA reads TGTGCCAGCAGTTTAATAGGGGTCGGTGAAAAACTGTTTTTT.

The chain combines TRBV5-6 with TRBJ1-4; D uncertain. This CDR3 spans 13 amino acids. Looked up from germline, CDR1 is SGHDT and CDR2 is YYEEEE. The V end lost 1 base, the J end lost 12 bases, and 13 bases lay between the germline ends. DNA of the CDR3: TGTGCCAGCAGCTTGTGGTCGGTTTATCAACTGTTTTTT. Amino acids: CASSLWSVYQLFF.

This rearrangement joins TRBV10-3 to TRBJ1-2; no definite D call. The CDR3 covers 15 residues. The ends were cut back, 4 bases at V and 5 bases at J, with 17 bases in the middle. From germline, CDR1 is ENHRY and CDR2 SYGVKD. The CDR3 here is CAISVNTGAGYGYTF. CDR3 DNA sequence: TGTGCCATCAGTGTCAACACCGGCGCGGGGTATGGCTACACCTTC.

The chain recombines TRBV2 with TRBJ1-2; D possibly corresponds to TRBD1 (6 bases). This CDR3 spans 14 amino acids. Trimming pared 4 bases from V and 3 bases from J, leaving 12 bases between. CDR1 and CDR2 (germline): SNHLY, FYNNEI. CDR3 sequence: CASSVARTDYGYTF. In DNA, the CDR3 is TGTGCCAGCAGTGTCGCCCGGACAGACTATGGCTACACCTTC.

V gene TRBV9 combines with J gene TRBJ2-1, with 9 positions matching TRBD1. Unmatched junction bases numbered 7, after V lost 3 bases and J lost 9 bases. CDR1 SGDLS and CDR2 YYNGEE come from the germline V gene. The CDR3 is 14 residues long. The CDR3 reads CASSANIQGAEQFF. The DNA of the CDR3 is TGTGCCAGCAGCGCCAACATACAGGGGGCTGAGCAGTTCTTC. Filled out from reference TRBV9 and TRBJ2-1, the complete variable domain reads DSGVTQTPKHLITATGQRVTLRCSPRSGDLSVYWYQQSLDQGLQFLIQYYNGEERAKGNILERFSAQQFPDLHSELNLSSLELGDSALYFCASSANIQGAEQFFGPGTRLTVL.

The chain couples TRBV9 to TRBJ2-7; D perhaps matches TRBD1 (6 bases). This CDR3 is built from 15 residues. The germline V gene has CDR1 SGDLS and CDR2 YYNGEE. Trimming pared 4 bases from V and 1 base from J, leaving 15 bases between. The chain's CDR3 is CASSTGNFGSYEQYF. The DNA of the CDR3 is TGTGCCAGCAGCACAGGGAACTTCGGGTCCTACGAGCAGTACTTC.

The rearrangement uses TRBV29-1 and TRBJ2-4; the D gene is possibly TRBD1 (5 bases). V lost 0 bases to trimming and J lost 6 bases, with 12 bases between them. This CDR3 is 14 amino acids long. From germline, CDR1 is SQVTM and CDR2 ANQGSEA. CDR3 nucleotide sequence: TGCAGCGTTGAAGATCAAGGCCAGGGAAACATTCAGTACTTC. Residues: CSVEDQGQGNIQYF.

The chain employs TRBV18 and TRBJ2-3; 7 positions agree with TRBD2. Germline trimming cut 3 bases from V and 4 bases from J; bases unmatched to any gene: 7. The CDR3 has 15 residues. The germline CDR1 and CDR2 sequences are KGHSH and LQKENI. This CDR3 reads CASSPVGLSPDTQYF. The CDR3 coding sequence is TGTGCCAGCTCACCTGTGGGACTAAGCCCAGATACGCAGTATTTT.

This chain connects TRBV5-5 to TRBJ2-7; 7 bases agree with TRBD2. Germline lookup yields CDR1 SGHKS and CDR2 YYEKEE (reference sequence). The V gene end was trimmed by 3 bases and the J gene end by 0 bases; junction bases not matched to a gene: 3. The CDR3 covers 14 residues. CDR3 loop: CASSSSGGSYEQYF. The CDR3 nucleotides are TGTGCCAGCAGCTCTAGCGGAGGCTCCTACGAGCAGTACTTC.

Only one count was recorded for this clone. V gene TRBV19 combines with J gene TRBJ1-2, with 7 bases matching TRBD1. Germline V gene lookup returns CDR1 LNHDA and CDR2 SQIVND (reference sequence). The CDR3 sequence is 17 residues long. V was pared by 4 bases and J by 8 bases, with 19 bases of the junction left unmatched. The CDR3 region is CASSNPRLQGVIYGYTF. Here the CDR3 DNA reads TGTGCCAGTAGTAACCCAAGACTTCAGGGGGTCATATACGGCTACACCTTC.

The rearrangement uses TRBV15 and TRBJ2-7, with 7 bases lining up with TRBD2. The V gene end was trimmed by 1 base and the J gene end by 7 bases; junction bases not matched to a gene: 4. The CDR3 covers 13 residues. The germline V gene encodes CDR1 LNHNV and CDR2 YYDKDF (reference sequence). CDR3 sequence: CATSRVRGGEQYF. In nucleotides, the CDR3 is TGTGCCACCAGCAGAGTAAGGGGAGGGGAGCAGTACTTC.

The genes are TRBV11-2 and TRBJ2-7; D possibly corresponds to TRBD2 (6 bases). Looked up from germline, CDR1 is SGHAT and CDR2 is FQNNGV. The germline V and J ends were trimmed by 8 bases and 3 bases, with 11 bases remaining between them. The CDR3 contains 12 residues. CDR3 region: CASAAGSYEQYF. The CDR3 DNA follows: TGTGCCAGCGCGGCGGGAAGCTACGAGCAGTACTTC.

The gene calls are TRBV30 and TRBJ2-3; TRBD2 is a possible D gene (6 bases). From germline, CDR1 is GTSNPN and CDR2 SVGIG (reference sequence). Deletions cut 0 bases from V and 4 bases from J, with 20 bases between. This CDR3 is 17 amino acids long. This CDR3 is CAWSVGKEGIISDTQYF. The CDR3 DNA follows: TGTGCCTGGAGTGTTGGGAAGGAGGGGATTATTTCAGATACGCAGTATTTT.

The chain employs TRBV4-1 and TRBJ1-5; no clear D. This CDR3 has 17 residues. From germline, CDR1 is MGHRA and CDR2 YSYEKL. V dropped 0 bases and J dropped 0 bases, with 12 bases sitting between them. CDR3: CASSQEPGEYSNQPQHF. The CDR3 coding sequence is TGCGCCAGCAGCCAAGAACCCGGTGAATATAGCAATCAGCCCCAGCATTTT.

The chain recombines TRBV15 with TRBJ2-7; 8 bases are a match to TRBD2. V trimming: 0 bases; J trimming: 3 bases; junction bases outside the gene matches: 4. Germline CDR1 is LNHNV and CDR2 is YYDKDF (reference sequence). The CDR3 extends over 15 amino acids. CDR3 coding DNA: TGTGCCACCAGCAGAGAAATTAGCGGGATCTACGAGCAGTACTTC. Protein product: CATSREISGIYEQYF. Full variable domain (outside the CDR3, taken from reference TRBV15 and TRBJ2-7): DAMVIQNPRYQVTQFGKPVTLSCSQTLNHNVMYWYQQKSSQAPKLLFHYYDKDFNNEADTPDNFQSRRPNTSFCFLDIRSPGLGDTAMYLCATSREISGIYEQYFGPGTRLTVT.

The chain is built from TRBV3-1 (or the pseudogene TRBV3-2) and TRBJ1-1; weak D call: TRBD1 (5 bases). Germline CDR1 reads LGHDT; CDR2 reads YNNKEL (reference sequence). Trimming cost V 7 bases and J 4 bases, with 25 bases left between them. This CDR3 is built from 17 residues. Written as DNA, the CDR3 is TGTGCCAGCACGGGGGGGGACCCATCCGCGCGGCTCACTGAAGCTTTCTTT. Translating it yields CASTGGDPSARLTEAFF.

The chain combines TRBV19 with TRBJ2-2, with TRBD2 identical over 8 bases. V lost 7 bases, J lost 4 bases, and 5 bases stayed unmatched. Germline V CDR1 and CDR2: LNHDA, SQIVND (reference sequence). This CDR3 contains 14 residues. The CDR3 spells CASTPGGGTGELFF. The CDR3 DNA reads as TGTGCCAGTACCCCCGGGGGGGGCACCGGGGAGCTGTTTTTT.

The genes are TRBV19 and TRBJ1-5; 9 nucleotides match TRBD1. The junction had 5 bases not matched to a gene; V was cut back by 3 bases and J by 2 bases. Per the germline V gene, CDR1 is LNHDA and CDR2 is SQIVND (reference sequence). This CDR3 contains 16 residues. DNA for the CDR3: TGTGCCAGTAGTATTACATGGGACAGGGGCAATCAGCCCCAGCATTTT. Protein product: CASSITWDRGNQPQHF.

The rearrangement links TRBV6-5 to TRBJ1-2; 10 bases map to TRBD1. Germline V CDR1 and CDR2: MNHEY, SVGAGI. The CDR3 has 14 amino acids. The junction had 10 bases not matched to a gene; V was cut back by 6 bases and J by 9 bases. CDR3 amino acids: CASRLPGQGKSYTF. The DNA of the CDR3 is TGTGCCAGCAGGTTGCCGGGACAGGGGAAAAGCTACACCTTC.

Turning to this clone: In the same sample, other DNA sequences code for this CDR3. This chain joins TRBV9 and TRBJ1-5; D gene ambiguous. Trimming removed 4 bases at V and 0 bases at J, with 11 bases between. CDR1 is SGDLS and CDR2 is YYNGEE in the germline V gene. The CDR3 is 15 residues long. DNA for the CDR3: TGTGCCAGCAGCCTTACACCTTATAGCAATCAGCCCCAGCATTTT. Translated: CASSLTPYSNQPQHF.

This chain joins TRBV6-6 and TRBJ1-6, with D possibly TRBD1 on 5 matching bases. The CDR3 is made up of 15 amino acids. Between the trimmed V and J ends, which lost 2 bases and 10 bases, there was a span of 15 bases. The V gene's germline CDR1 is MNHNY and CDR2 SVGAGI (reference sequence). The CDR3: CASSYADREKSPLHF. The CDR3 nucleotides read TGTGCCAGCAGTTACGCCGACAGAGAGAAGTCACCCCTCCACTTT.

The chain links TRBV29-1 to TRBJ2-3; TRBD2 matches 7 bases. The V gene end was trimmed by 4 bases and the J gene end by 1 base; junction bases not matched to a gene: 2. Germline values: CDR1 SQVTM, CDR2 ANQGSEA. The CDR3 is made up of 13 amino acids. The CDR3 DNA follows: TGCAGCGTTGTAACTAGCGGCACAGATACGCAGTATTTT. This sequence encodes CSVVTSGTDTQYF.